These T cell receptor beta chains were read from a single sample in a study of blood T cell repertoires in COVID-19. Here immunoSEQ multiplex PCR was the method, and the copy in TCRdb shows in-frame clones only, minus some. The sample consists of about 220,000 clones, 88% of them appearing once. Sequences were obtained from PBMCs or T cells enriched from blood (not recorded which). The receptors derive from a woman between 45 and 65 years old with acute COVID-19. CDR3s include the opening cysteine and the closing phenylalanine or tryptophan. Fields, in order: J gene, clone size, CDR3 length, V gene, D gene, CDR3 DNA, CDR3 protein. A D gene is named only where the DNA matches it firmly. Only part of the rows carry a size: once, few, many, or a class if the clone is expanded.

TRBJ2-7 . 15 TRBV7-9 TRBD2 TGTGCCAGCAGCTTATCTGGCGGGAGGTTCTACGAGCAGTACTTC CASSLSGGRFYEQYF
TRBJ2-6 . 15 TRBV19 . TGTGCCAGTAGTATCCGGGTTGCTGGGGCCAACGTCCTGACTTTC CASSIRVAGANVLTF
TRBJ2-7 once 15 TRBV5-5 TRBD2 TGTGCCAGCAGCTTGGAGAGACTAGCGGTTTACGAGCAGTACTTC CASSLERLAVYEQYF
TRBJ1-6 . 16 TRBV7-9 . TGTGCCAGCAGCTTAAGTCGGGGAAACAATAATTCACCCCTCCACTTT CASSLSRGNNNSPLHF
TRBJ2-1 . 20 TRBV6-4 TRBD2 TGTGCCAGCAGTGACTCCAGGGTTCTAGCGGGACGTCCCTCCTACAATGAGCAGTTCTTC CASSDSRVLAGRPSYNEQFF
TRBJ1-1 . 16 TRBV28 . TGTGCCAGCAGTTTAAGGACCGAGGAGGGGAACACTGAAGCTTTCTTT CASSLRTEEGNTEAFF
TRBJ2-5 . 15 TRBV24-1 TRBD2 TGTGCCACCAGTGCTTTGCAGTCGGGGGGGGAGACCCAGTACTTC CATSALQSGGETQYF
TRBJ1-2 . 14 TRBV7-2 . TGTGCCAGCAGCACCCGACAGGCAAACTATGGCTACACCTTC CASSTRQANYGYTF
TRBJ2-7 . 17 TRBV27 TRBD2 TGTGCCAGCAGTTTATCCCTAGCGGGAGGAGGGGTATACGAGCAGTACTTC CASSLSLAGGGVYEQYF
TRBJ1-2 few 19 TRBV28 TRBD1 TGTGCCAGCAGTTCACCCCTAGGGACAGGGGGTGATATCGGCTATGGCTACACCTTC CASSSPLGTGGDIGYGYTF
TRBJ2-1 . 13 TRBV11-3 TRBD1 TGTGCCAGCAGCCCCCGGGACAGGGATGAGCAGTTCTTC CASSPRDRDEQFF
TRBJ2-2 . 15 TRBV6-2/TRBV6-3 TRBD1 TGTGCCAGCAGTGGACAGGGGTTTTGGACCGGGGAGCTGTTTTTT CASSGQGFWTGELFF
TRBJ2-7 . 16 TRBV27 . TGTGCCAGCAGCCTCTCCCAATCCAGGGTTCCCTACGAGCAGTACTTC CASSLSQSRVPYEQYF
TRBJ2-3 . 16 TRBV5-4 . TGTGCCAGCAGCTTGGTAGTAGCGGCTAGCACAGATACGCAGTATTTT CASSLVVAASTDTQYF
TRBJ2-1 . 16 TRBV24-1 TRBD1 TGTGCCACCAGTGACCTCGGACAGGGGTCTAGTCATGAGCAGTTCTTC CATSDLGQGSSHEQFF